This T cell receptor beta chain was recorded in a study of blood T cells in healthy people across ages. Study summary: Template switching picked up about one barcoded beta molecule for each two T cells.

V was pared by 2 bases and J by 6 bases, with 4 bases of the junction left unmatched. CDR1 is MGHRA, CDR2 YSYEKL, per germline. The CDR3 consists of 14 residues. In this sample, this clonotype turned up a few times. Next came a second PCR, run for about 6 to 12 cycles, which used a sample-barcoded 5' primer along with a J-beta primer mix. TCRdb reprocessed the 5' RACE reads via MiXCR and lists one record per CDR3 protein. The table lists about 1.4 million distinct CDR3 sequences, roughly 60% of them singletons. The J gene is TRBJ2-7, the V gene TRBV4-1; 10 bases map to TRBD1. The clonotype comes from a young man in good health. Sequencing was done on a sample of blood. The CDR3 region has the DNA TGCGCCAGCAGCCAATCCGGGACAGGGGTCGAGCAGTACTTC. This sequence encodes CASSQSGTGVEQYF.